Detailed here is one T cell receptor (beta chain). The germline gene is not matched at one end of the junction; a read error may be the cause. This specimen comes from a study of T-cell memory formation after mild COVID-19. TCRdb re-derived calls from the 5' RACE reads in MiXCR, one entry per CDR3 protein. This sample yields 270,000 or so distinct CDR3 sequences, of which approximately 16% are seen a single time; around a fifth belongs to the top ten. Sequencing was performed on PBMCs or a T cell subset sorted from them (not recorded which). This TCR was recovered from a man between 18 and 35 years old who had mild COVID-19 (a few samples of this study predate the infection). Cell type and time point are not known.

CDR3 sequence reads: CSAEQGTNTEAFF. Here the CDR3 DNA reads TGCAGCGCTGAACAGGGTACGAACACTGAAGCTTTCTTT. The chain recombines TRBV29-1 with TRBJ1-1, with D perhaps TRBD1 (6 bases). The CDR3 length is 13 residues. Per the germline V gene, CDR1 is SQVTM and CDR2 is ANQGSEA.